Below, 14 T cell receptor beta chains from the same sample are listed, as sequenced in a study of blood T cell repertoires in COVID-19. Assay: immunoSEQ multiplex PCR; the TCRdb copy retains only in-frame clones and omits some. The data hold about 240,000 clones, with roughly 80% observed a single time. Material: PBMCs or T cells enriched from blood (not recorded which). These receptor sequences come from a woman between 40 and 55 years old who had been exposed to COVID-19.

A note on this clone: The junction does not match germline at one end; this may be a read error. The chain recombines TRBV2 with TRBJ1-5; possibly TRBD1 for D (6 bases). The CDR3 has 13 residues. Germline lookup yields CDR1 SNHLY and CDR2 FYNNEI. The CDR3 loop reads CASSPEDRAVGDF. The CDR3, as DNA: TGTGCCAGCAGTCCCGAGGACAGAGCGGTCGGGGATTTT. The whole variable domain, remainder taken from reference TRBV2 and TRBJ1-5, is EPEVTQTPSHQVTQMGQEVILRCVPISNHLYFYWYRQILGQKVEFLVSFYNNEISEKSEIFDDQFSVERPDGSNFTLKIRSTKLEDSAMYFCASSPEDRAVGDFGDGTRLSIL.

This chain connects TRBV4-2 to TRBJ2-7, with D perhaps matching TRBD1 (6 bases). The CDR3 loop spans 16 amino acids. In germline, CDR1 is LGHNA, CDR2 YNFKEQ. V was trimmed by 0 bases and J by 3 bases, leaving 15 bases between them. CDR3 sequence (DNA): TGTGCCAGCAGCCAAGAGGGGGCAGGGATTGGCTACGAGCAGTACTTC. As protein: CASSQEGAGIGYEQYF.

This chain uses TRBV19 with TRBJ1-5, with 8 bases aligning to TRBD1. Losses at the gene ends were 5 bases for V and 2 bases for J; bases not matched to a gene: 17. Germline lookup yields CDR1 LNHDA and CDR2 SQIVND (reference sequence). This CDR3 is built from 19 residues. The CDR3 here is CASSLRRLSGGGGNQPQHF. CDR3 DNA: TGTGCCAGTAGTCTCAGAAGGCTTTCAGGGGGCGGGGGCAATCAGCCCCAGCATTTT.

V is TRBV3-1 (or the pseudogene TRBV3-2) and J is TRBJ2-1, with 9 bases identical to TRBD2. The CDR3 loop spans 15 amino acids. Germline V lookup: CDR1 LGHDT, CDR2 YNNKEL (reference sequence). J gave up 4 bases and V 5 bases, and 6 bases lay outside the gene matches. CDR3 sequence (DNA): TGTGCCAGCAGCGAGCTAGCGGGGACGTACAATGAGCAGTTCTTC. Translation: CASSELAGTYNEQFF.

This clone came up once. The J gene is TRBJ1-1, the V gene TRBV6-2 or TRBV6-3, with TRBD1 matching 7 bases. Germline V gene sequence: CDR1 MNHEY, CDR2 SVGEGT. Trimming cost V 4 bases and J 1 base; bases outside gene matches: 0. This CDR3 contains 13 residues. DNA for the CDR3: TGTGCCAGCAGTTGGACAGGGAACACTGAAGCTTTCTTT. Its translation: CASSWTGNTEAFF.

V usage is TRBV7-6 and J usage is TRBJ1-1, with 7 bases that match TRBD1. The CDR3 sequence is 15 residues long. J lost 1 base, V lost 5 bases, and 7 bases had no gene match. Germline CDR1 reads SGHVS; CDR2 reads FNYEAQ. The CDR3 reads CASSPQGQSNTEAFF. In DNA, the CDR3 is TGTGCCAGCAGCCCGCAGGGACAGTCGAACACTGAAGCTTTCTTT.

The chain employs TRBV6-5 and TRBJ2-7, with 8 nucleotides matching TRBD1. In germline, CDR1 is MNHEY, CDR2 SVGAGI. Trimming cost V 2 bases and J 0 bases; bases outside gene matches: 3. This CDR3 has 15 residues. This chain's CDR3 is CASSYDTGGSYEQYF. The DNA for the CDR3 is TGTGCCAGCAGTTACGATACAGGGGGCTCCTACGAGCAGTACTTC.

The chain combines TRBV2 with TRBJ2-2; the D gene is possibly TRBD1 (5 bases). The CDR3 spans 14 residues. Per the germline V gene, CDR1 is SNHLY and CDR2 is FYNNEI. Trimming pared 8 bases from V and 0 bases from J, leaving 10 bases between. Here the CDR3 DNA reads TGTGCCAGCTTAGACAGTACGAACACCGGGGAGCTGTTTTTT. This gives the protein CASLDSTNTGELFF. The full variable domain, its missing parts supplied by reference TRBV2 and TRBJ2-2, is EPEVTQTPSHQVTQMGQEVILRCVPISNHLYFYWYRQILGQKVEFLVSFYNNEISEKSEIFDDQFSVERPDGSNFTLKIRSTKLEDSAMYFCASLDSTNTGELFFGEGSRLTVL.

The chain has TRBV6-6 and TRBJ2-3; 8 bases align to TRBD1. Germline V gene lookup returns CDR1 MNHNY and CDR2 SVGAGI (reference sequence). V lost 2 bases, J lost 9 bases, and 13 bases stayed unmatched. The CDR3 totals 16 residues. The CDR3 DNA follows: TGTGCCAGCAGTTACGGTGTCGGGACAGGAGGCGGCACGCAGTATTTT. This translates into CASSYGVGTGGGTQYF.

Worth noting for this clone: One end of the junction varies from germline; a read error may be responsible. J is TRBJ2-1 and V is TRBV28; no definite D call. This CDR3 is built from 11 residues. Germline lookup yields CDR1 MDHEN and CDR2 SYDVKM. The CDR3 bases are TGTGCCAGCTGTTTAGCCAGGGAGCAGTTCTTC. This codes for CASCLAREQFF. Using reference TRBV28 and TRBJ2-1 for the parts outside the CDR3, the full variable domain is DVKVTQSSRYLVKRTGEKVFLECVQDMDHENMFWYRQDPGLGLRLIYFSYDVKMKEKGDIPEGYSVSREKKERFSLILESASTNQTSMYLCASCLAREQFFGPGTRLTVL.

The rearrangement links TRBV25-1 to TRBJ1-1; TRBD1 might be the D (5 bases). This CDR3 contains 18 residues. The germline V gene has CDR1 MGHDK and CDR2 SYGVNS. The ends were cut back, 6 bases at V and 4 bases at J, with 27 bases in the middle. The CDR3 sequence: CASSAAPGGRSEGTEAFF. CDR3 DNA sequence: TGTGCCAGCAGCGCGGCCCCCGGGGGACGGTCGGAAGGCACTGAAGCTTTCTTT.

The chain couples TRBV3-1 (or the pseudogene TRBV3-2) to TRBJ2-1, with 8 bases that match TRBD2. Germline V gene data show CDR1 as LGHDT and CDR2 as YNNKEL (reference sequence). CDR3 size: 15 residues. Trimming cost V 4 bases and J 4 bases; bases outside gene matches: 6. The CDR3 protein is CASSLRGGRYNEQFF. The CDR3, as DNA: TGTGCCAGCAGCCTTCGGGGGGGCAGGTACAATGAGCAGTTCTTC.

This chain joins TRBV3-1 (or the pseudogene TRBV3-2) and TRBJ2-2; tentative D call: TRBD1 (5 bases). V lost 0 bases to trimming and J lost 6 bases, with 8 bases between them. The CDR3 runs 14 residues. Germline-derived CDR1 and CDR2 are LGHDT and YNNKEL (reference sequence). As DNA, the CDR3 is TGTGCCAGCAGCCAAGAAGGGGTGGCCGGGGAGCTGTTTTTT. It codes for CASSQEGVAGELFF.

This clone was detected a few times. The DNA of the CDR3 is TGCGCCAGCAGCCCAAACGCCGGGGAAGCCAATGAGCAGTTCTTC. Its protein is CASSPNAGEANEQFF. The chain joins TRBV5-1 to TRBJ2-1; the D gene is possibly TRBD2 (5 bases). Germline V gene sequence: CDR1 SGHRS, CDR2 YFSETQ. This CDR3 comprises 15 residues. V lost 4 bases and J lost 6, with 17 bases in between.